This T cell receptor beta chain was identified in a study of Graves' ophthalmopathy and Graves' hyperthyroidism. Diagnoses were established from clinical symptoms, serum thyroxine, TRAb, thyroid ultrasound and orbital computed tomography. About this clonotype itself: Its antigen is not identified.

J gave up 7 bases and V 0 bases, and 10 bases lay outside the gene matches. Germline lookup yields CDR1 SGHRS and CDR2 YFSETQ. The CDR3 totals 16 residues. Whole-study findings and limits: Blood was where most expanded thyroid clonotypes above 0.001 frequency also turned up.

Amplification of TCR beta CDR3 regions used RNA transcripts. First-round RT-PCR relied on HTBI primers, and a second-round multiplex PCR came next. TCRdb used MiXCR to reprocess the multiplex PCR reads, holding one entry per CDR3 protein. The sample yields more than 1,000,000 distinct CDR3 sequences, about 35% seen once. The receptor was derived from an adult man with Graves' hyperthyroidism. Material for sequencing was peripheral blood or thyroid tissue (not recorded which). The chain is built from TRBV5-1 and TRBJ1-5; 7 bases map to TRBD1. CDR3 DNA sequence: TGCGCCAGCAGCTTGGGGACAGGCCGGAGGAGGCAGCCCCAGCATTTT. Residues: CASSLGTGRRRQPQHF.